The sequence of this TCR beta chain was determined in a study of CD8 T cells in ankylosing spondylitis. Study-level points and caveats: What seemed typical of ankylosing spondylitis blood was a TCR beta motif built from roughly eight highly homologous variants.

In TCRdb, the 5' RACE reads were re-called with MiXCR into one record per CDR3 protein. The sample has roughly 490,000 distinct CDR3 sequences; about 5.7% are singletons. A few counts support this clonotype. The antigen is unknown. The V gene's germline CDR1 is KGHSH and CDR2 LQKENI. Trimming at V came to 4 bases and at J to 2 bases, leaving 1 base not matched to a gene. The CDR3 loop spans 14 amino acids. J is TRBJ2-1 and V is TRBV18; TRBD1 matches 8 bases. The receptor comes from a male donor with ankylosing spondylitis. Material: blood, either unsorted or a sorted T cell fraction (not recorded which). DNA for the CDR3: TGTGCCAGCTCACAGACAGGGGCCTACAATGAGCAGTTCTTC. Translated, it gives CASSQTGAYNEQFF.